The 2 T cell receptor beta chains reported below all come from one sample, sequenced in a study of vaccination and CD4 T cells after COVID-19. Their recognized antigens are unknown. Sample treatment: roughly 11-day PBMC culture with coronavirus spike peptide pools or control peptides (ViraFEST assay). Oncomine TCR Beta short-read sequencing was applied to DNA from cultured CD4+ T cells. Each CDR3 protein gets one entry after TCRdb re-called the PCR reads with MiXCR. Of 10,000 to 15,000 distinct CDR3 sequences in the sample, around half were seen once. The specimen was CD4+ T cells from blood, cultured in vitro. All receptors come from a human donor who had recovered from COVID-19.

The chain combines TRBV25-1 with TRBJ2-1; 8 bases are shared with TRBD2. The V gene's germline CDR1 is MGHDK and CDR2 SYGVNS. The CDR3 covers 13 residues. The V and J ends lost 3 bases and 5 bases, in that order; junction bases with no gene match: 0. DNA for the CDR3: TGTGCCAGCAGTGAGACTAGCGACAATGAGCAGTTCTTC. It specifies CASSETSDNEQFF.

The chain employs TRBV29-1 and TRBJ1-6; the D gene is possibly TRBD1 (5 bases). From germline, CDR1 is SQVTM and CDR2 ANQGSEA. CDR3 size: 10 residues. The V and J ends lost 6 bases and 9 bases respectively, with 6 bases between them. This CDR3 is CSVDSSPLHF. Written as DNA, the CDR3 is TGCAGCGTCGACAGTTCACCCCTCCACTTT.